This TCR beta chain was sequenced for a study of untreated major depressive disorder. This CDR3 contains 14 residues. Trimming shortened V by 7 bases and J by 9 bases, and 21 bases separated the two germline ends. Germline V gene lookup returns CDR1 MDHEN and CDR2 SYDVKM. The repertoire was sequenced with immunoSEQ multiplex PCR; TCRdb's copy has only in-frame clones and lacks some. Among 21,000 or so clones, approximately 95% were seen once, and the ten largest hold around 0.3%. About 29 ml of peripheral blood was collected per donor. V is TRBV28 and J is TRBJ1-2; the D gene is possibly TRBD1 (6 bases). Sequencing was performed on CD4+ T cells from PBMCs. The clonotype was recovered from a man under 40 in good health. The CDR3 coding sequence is TGTGCCAGCAACACTGGGGGCAGGGCCTTAAGCTACACCTTC. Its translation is CASNTGGRALSYTF.